These T cell receptor beta chains were read from a single sample in a study of T-cell memory formation after mild COVID-19. TCRdb analysed the 5' RACE reads with MiXCR anew, one entry per CDR3 protein. This table holds about 350,000 distinct CDR3 sequences, around 15% found once. The sequencing input was PBMCs or a T cell subset sorted from them (not recorded which). The receptors were sampled from a man aged 18 to 29 who had mild COVID-19 (a few samples of this study predate the infection). Cell type and time point are not known. Both conserved end residues are part of each CDR3. D genes are given only for firm matches. Expanded clones are given a class, and other clones once, few, many or no size at all.

j_call: TRBJ2-6
clone_size: many
v_call: TRBV2
d_call: -
cdr3_nt: TGTGCCAGCAACAGGGACGCATCTGGGGCCAACGTCCTGACTTTC
cdr3_aa: CASNRDASGANVLTF

j_call: TRBJ2-1
clone_size: few
v_call: TRBV7-3
d_call: TRBD1
cdr3_nt: TGTGCCAGCAGCCCCGGACAGGGCCGGGAGCAGTTCTTC
cdr3_aa: CASSPGQGREQFF

j_call: TRBJ2-2
clone_size: many
v_call: TRBV7-3
d_call: -
cdr3_nt: TGTGCCAGCAGCTTAATTTATGGGCAGGCCGACACCGGGGAGCTGTTTTTT
cdr3_aa: CASSLIYGQADTGELFF

j_call: TRBJ2-3
clone_size: -
v_call: TRBV20-1
d_call: -
cdr3_nt: TGCAGTGCTAGGGCCCCCGGAGAGAGCACAGATACGCAGTATTTT
cdr3_aa: CSARAPGESTDTQYF

j_call: TRBJ1-2
clone_size: -
v_call: TRBV19
d_call: TRBD1
cdr3_nt: TGTGCCAGTAGAACCTACAGGGGCGGCAACTATGGCTACACCTTC
cdr3_aa: CASRTYRGGNYGYTF

j_call: TRBJ2-7
clone_size: few
v_call: TRBV10-1
d_call: TRBD1
cdr3_nt: TGCGCCAGCAGTGAATCCGGGACAGGGGGCAACGAGCAGTACTTC
cdr3_aa: CASSESGTGGNEQYF

j_call: TRBJ1-2
clone_size: few
v_call: TRBV6-5
d_call: TRBD1
cdr3_nt: TGTGCCAGCAGTACCAGGGGGTACTATGGCTACACCTTC
cdr3_aa: CASSTRGYYGYTF

j_call: TRBJ2-2
clone_size: few
v_call: TRBV28
d_call: -
cdr3_nt: TGTGCCAGCAGTTGGGGGGGCAGTACTGCCGGGGAGCTGTTTTTT
cdr3_aa: CASSWGGSTAGELFF

j_call: TRBJ2-5
clone_size: few
v_call: TRBV18
d_call: -
cdr3_nt: TGTGCCAGCTCACCACGAAGGGGCCAGGAGACCCAGTACTTC
cdr3_aa: CASSPRRGQETQYF

j_call: TRBJ2-7
clone_size: -
v_call: TRBV5-4
d_call: -
cdr3_nt: TGTGCCACGAAGGCGTTGAGCTCCTACGAGCAGTACTTC
cdr3_aa: CATKALSSYEQYF

j_call: TRBJ1-4
clone_size: -
v_call: TRBV2
d_call: -
cdr3_nt: TGTGCCAGCAGTGAATCTCAGGGGGAAAAACTGTTTTTT
cdr3_aa: CASSESQGEKLFF

j_call: TRBJ2-3
clone_size: -
v_call: TRBV12-3/TRBV12-4
d_call: -
cdr3_nt: TGTGCCAGCAGTTTGGTAGAGCACGCTGCAGATACGCAGTATTTT
cdr3_aa: CASSLVEHAADTQYF

j_call: TRBJ1-4
clone_size: -
v_call: TRBV15
d_call: -
cdr3_nt: TGTGCCACCAGCAGAGATCCATGGGAGGGAGATGAAAAACTGTTTTTT
cdr3_aa: CATSRDPWEGDEKLFF

j_call: TRBJ2-1
clone_size: -
v_call: TRBV2
d_call: -
cdr3_nt: TGTGCCAGCAGTGAATGGGGCCCAAATGAGCAGTTCTTC
cdr3_aa: CASSEWGPNEQFF

j_call: TRBJ1-5
clone_size: -
v_call: TRBV6-1
d_call: TRBD1
cdr3_nt: TGTGCCAGCAGTGGCGACAGGGGCCAGCCCCAGCATTTT
cdr3_aa: CASSGDRGQPQHF

j_call: TRBJ1-4
clone_size: many
v_call: TRBV18
d_call: -
cdr3_nt: TGTGCCAGCTCACCCTCGGTGGGGGGCGTCGCAACTAATGAAAAACTGTTTTTT
cdr3_aa: CASSPSVGGVATNEKLFF

j_call: TRBJ1-1
clone_size: -
v_call: TRBV7-8
d_call: -
cdr3_nt: TGTGCCAGCAGCAAACCACTTGGGGACACTGAAGCTTTCTTT
cdr3_aa: CASSKPLGDTEAFF

j_call: TRBJ2-7
clone_size: -
v_call: TRBV5-1
d_call: TRBD1
cdr3_nt: TGCGCCAGCAGCTTGGAAGGGGGCCGACCCTACGAGCAGTACTTC
cdr3_aa: CASSLEGGRPYEQYF

j_call: TRBJ1-1
clone_size: few
v_call: TRBV5-1
d_call: -
cdr3_nt: TGCGCCAGGAGGGACCGGAACACTGAAGCTTTCTTT
cdr3_aa: CARRDRNTEAFF

j_call: TRBJ2-3
clone_size: many
v_call: TRBV7-6
d_call: TRBD2
cdr3_nt: TGTGCCAGCAGCCCCTTGGGTAGCGGGGTTGGGCAGTATTTT
cdr3_aa: CASSPLGSGVGQYF

j_call: TRBJ2-1
clone_size: -
v_call: TRBV7-2
d_call: TRBD2
cdr3_nt: TGTGCCAGCAGCACCGGGACTAGTGGGAATGAGCAGTTCTTC
cdr3_aa: CASSTGTSGNEQFF

j_call: TRBJ2-1
clone_size: few
v_call: TRBV6-2/TRBV6-3
d_call: -
cdr3_nt: TGTGCCAGCAGCCCCCTCGCGGGGGCCGCTCGGGATGAGCAGTTCTTC
cdr3_aa: CASSPLAGAARDEQFF

j_call: TRBJ2-5
clone_size: few
v_call: TRBV28
d_call: -
cdr3_nt: TGTGCCAGCAGTTTTGGTTTTGGGGCCCCTGAGACCCAGTACTTC
cdr3_aa: CASSFGFGAPETQYF

j_call: TRBJ2-2
clone_size: -
v_call: TRBV6-1
d_call: TRBD1
cdr3_nt: TGTGCCAGCAGTGGAGACCAGGACAGGGGGCTAGAATACCCGAACGTCGGGGAGCTGTTTTTT
cdr3_aa: CASSGDQDRGLEYPNVGELFF

j_call: TRBJ2-2
clone_size: -
v_call: TRBV20-1
d_call: TRBD2
cdr3_nt: TGCAGTGCTAGAGGGGTACTAGCGGGTCACACCGGGGAGCTGTTTTTT
cdr3_aa: CSARGVLAGHTGELFF

j_call: TRBJ2-7
clone_size: -
v_call: TRBV6-2/TRBV6-3
d_call: TRBD2
cdr3_nt: TGTGCCACCCTGGGGACTAGCGGATTTTACGAGCAGTACTTC
cdr3_aa: CATLGTSGFYEQYF

j_call: TRBJ2-1
clone_size: -
v_call: TRBV6-2/TRBV6-3
d_call: TRBD2
cdr3_nt: TGTGCCAGCAGTATTACTAGCGGCGGCGGGGACTTC
cdr3_aa: CASSITSGGGDF

j_call: TRBJ2-4
clone_size: few
v_call: TRBV4-3
d_call: TRBD1
cdr3_nt: TGCGCCAGCAGCCAAGAATCGGACAGGCCCAACATTCAGTACTTC
cdr3_aa: CASSQESDRPNIQYF

j_call: TRBJ2-1
clone_size: -
v_call: TRBV5-4
d_call: TRBD2
cdr3_nt: TGTGCCAGCATCCAAGGACTAGCGGGGGGGGGTGAGCAGTTCTTC
cdr3_aa: CASIQGLAGGGEQFF

j_call: TRBJ1-1
clone_size: many
v_call: TRBV6-5
d_call: -
cdr3_nt: TGTGCCAGCAGTTTTTCTCGGGGCGGTACTGAAGCTTTCTTT
cdr3_aa: CASSFSRGGTEAFF

j_call: TRBJ2-3
clone_size: few
v_call: TRBV19
d_call: TRBD1
cdr3_nt: TGTGCCAGTAGCATGGGGACAGCGACAGATACGCAGTATTTT
cdr3_aa: CASSMGTATDTQYF

j_call: TRBJ1-2
clone_size: -
v_call: TRBV4-3
d_call: TRBD1
cdr3_nt: TGCGCCAGCAGCCAAGATCCGGCCAGGGGGCGTAGAGACTACACCTTC
cdr3_aa: CASSQDPARGRRDYTF

j_call: TRBJ2-3
clone_size: many
v_call: TRBV11-2
d_call: TRBD2
cdr3_nt: TGTGCCAGCAGCGTGGGACTAGCGGGGAGAGATACGCAGTATTTT
cdr3_aa: CASSVGLAGRDTQYF

j_call: TRBJ1-5
clone_size: few
v_call: TRBV20-1
d_call: -
cdr3_nt: TGCAGTGTCACTGGAGGGGGCAATCAGCCCCAGCATTTT
cdr3_aa: CSVTGGGNQPQHF

j_call: TRBJ2-6
clone_size: -
v_call: TRBV20-1
d_call: TRBD1
cdr3_nt: TGCAGTGCTAGAACAGGGGGAGATGGGGCCAACGTCCTGACTTTC
cdr3_aa: CSARTGGDGANVLTF

j_call: TRBJ2-1
clone_size: -
v_call: TRBV5-1
d_call: TRBD2
cdr3_nt: TGCGCCAGCAGCAGGGGACTAGCGGGTCTCAATGAGCAGTTCTTC
cdr3_aa: CASSRGLAGLNEQFF

j_call: TRBJ2-1
clone_size: -
v_call: TRBV2
d_call: TRBD1
cdr3_nt: TGTGCCAGCAAAGTGCAAGGGACAGGGGGCGAAGAGCAGTTCTTC
cdr3_aa: CASKVQGTGGEEQFF

j_call: TRBJ2-3
clone_size: few
v_call: TRBV6-5
d_call: -
cdr3_nt: TGTGCCAGCAGTTACTCTGGTGGGGCAGATACGCAGTATTTT
cdr3_aa: CASSYSGGADTQYF

j_call: TRBJ2-5
clone_size: few
v_call: TRBV24-1
d_call: TRBD2
cdr3_nt: TGTGCCACCAGTAAGCGGGGGGAGACCCAGTACTTC
cdr3_aa: CATSKRGETQYF

j_call: TRBJ1-2
clone_size: -
v_call: TRBV16
d_call: -
cdr3_nt: TGTGCCAGCAGCCAATGGAGTGGCAGGAGGCCTTATGGCTACACCTTC
cdr3_aa: CASSQWSGRRPYGYTF

j_call: TRBJ2-2
clone_size: few
v_call: TRBV6-6
d_call: TRBD1
cdr3_nt: TGTGCCAGCGGGTCCCGGGACAGGTCCGCCGGGGAGCTGTTTTTT
cdr3_aa: CASGSRDRSAGELFF

j_call: TRBJ2-1
clone_size: -
v_call: TRBV5-1
d_call: -
cdr3_nt: TGCGCCAGCAGCTTTAACAGGGACCCCAATGAGCAGTTCTTC
cdr3_aa: CASSFNRDPNEQFF

j_call: TRBJ2-5
clone_size: few
v_call: TRBV12-3/TRBV12-4
d_call: -
cdr3_nt: TGTGCCAGCAGTTTCTGGCGGGGGCTCCAAGAGACCCAGTACTTC
cdr3_aa: CASSFWRGLQETQYF

j_call: TRBJ2-2
clone_size: -
v_call: TRBV21-1
d_call: -
cdr3_nt: TGTGCCAGCAGCAAAGGAGTCCGGGGGGCCGGGGAGCTGTTTTTT
cdr3_aa: CASSKGVRGAGELFF

j_call: TRBJ2-3
clone_size: -
v_call: TRBV7-9
d_call: TRBD2
cdr3_nt: TGTGCCAGCAGCTTAGGTCCTAGCGGGGTCACAGATACGCAGTATTTT
cdr3_aa: CASSLGPSGVTDTQYF

j_call: TRBJ1-5
clone_size: many
v_call: TRBV4-2
d_call: -
cdr3_nt: TGTGCCAGCAGCCAAGGGGGAAACCAGCCCCAGCATTTT
cdr3_aa: CASSQGGNQPQHF

j_call: TRBJ1-2
clone_size: -
v_call: TRBV29-1
d_call: -
cdr3_nt: TGCAGCGTGCGGGAACTGGCTAACTATGGCTACACCTTC
cdr3_aa: CSVRELANYGYTF